The next 2 T cell receptor beta chains were all read from a single sample in a study of metastatic and nonmetastatic thyroid tumors. TCRdb ran MiXCR on the PCR reads. Altogether several thousand clones are present, around 3% being singletons, with the ten largest covering about a sixth. None of the patients had undergone any treatment ahead of thyroid surgery. The sample consisted of tumor tissue. The receptors here all came from a female donor with papillary thyroid cancer or a benign thyroid nodule (not recorded which). Some clones in this sample may be carry-over from other donors' samples.

This clone is classed as medium-sized. The chain uses TRBV2 and TRBJ1-6; D perhaps matches TRBD1 (6 bases). V gave up 6 bases and J gave up 7 bases, with 25 bases separating them. This CDR3 spans 18 amino acids. Germline V gene sequence: CDR1 SNHLY, CDR2 FYNNEI. CDR3 in DNA: TGTGCCAGCAGCTTCAAACAGGGTTTCTTTGGTGGGAATTCACCCCTCCACTTT. Its protein product is CASSFKQGFFGGNSPLHF.

In its sample, this clone was seen many times. This sequence joins TRBV6-1 and TRBJ2-7; maybe TRBD1 (7 bases). The V gene lost 6 bases and the J gene lost 1 base, with 10 bases spanning the gap. The germline V gene encodes CDR1 MNHNS and CDR2 SASEGT. The CDR3 is 13 residues long. The CDR3 is CASREGQSYEQYF. The CDR3 DNA sequence: TGTGCCAGCAGGGAGGGACAGTCCTACGAGCAGTACTTC.